Given below is one TCR beta chain in context. This entry is derived from a study of blood T cell repertoires in COVID-19. Study in general: Sample material is recorded as cDNA or gDNA derived from T cells, B-cell-depleted T cells, or PBMCs.

Per the study methods: How many nucleated cells were present was estimated from reference gene primer amplification. The method was immunoSEQ multiplex PCR; TCRdb's version includes in-frame clones alone and lacks a portion of them. The DNA was the basis for D and trimming; V, J and clone size are from that table. The table shows some 200,000 clones, with about four fifths occurring only once. The germline V and J ends were trimmed by 5 bases and 7 bases, with 15 bases remaining between them. This CDR3 has 14 residues. Looked up from germline, CDR1 is SNHLY and CDR2 is FYNNEI. The receptor's source is a woman aged 40 to 55 with COVID-19, enrolled during active disease. The chain combines TRBV2 with TRBJ1-5; D is perhaps TRBD1 (6 bases). Material: peripheral blood. The CDR3, as DNA: TGTGCCAGCAGTAAAGACAGGCTAGGACAGCCCCAGCATTTT. As protein: CASSKDRLGQPQHF.